This passage covers 25 T cell receptor beta chains from one sample sequenced in a study of blood T cells in healthy people across ages (dated by TCRdb to the mid-2010s). Libraries were prepared through 5' RACE. Sequencing instrument: Illumina HiSeq 2500. The second PCR ran for about 6 to 11 cycles and used a J-beta primer mix along with a sample-barcoded 5' primer. Through fastp at Q25 and MiXCR, TCRdb rebuilt clones from the public reads, retaining in-frame beta chains. Records with the same CDR3 protein are collapsed into one entry carrying the most frequent genes and DNA. Present in this sample are approximately 900,000 distinct CDR3 sequences, about 28% of which were seen just once. Jointly, the top ten make up roughly a tenth of the sample. In addition, the sample was reused for a study of T cells of mothers and their children.

Sequenced input: blood. The receptors were sampled from a woman between 35 and 50 years old in good health.

The rearrangement joins TRBV19 to TRBJ1-5, with D uncertain. The CDR3 is 14 amino acids. The germline V and J ends were trimmed by 5 bases and 6 bases, with 14 bases remaining between them. Germline assignment: CDR1 LNHDA and CDR2 SQIVND (reference sequence). The CDR3 region is CASSLQAGSQPQHF. CDR3 DNA sequence: TGTGCCAGTAGTCTCCAGGCGGGGAGTCAGCCCCAGCATTTT.

The chain combines TRBV3-1 with TRBJ1-1; possibly TRBD1 for D (5 bases). V gave up 0 bases and J gave up 10 bases, with 9 bases separating them. Per germline, CDR1 LGHDT and CDR2 YNNKEL (reference sequence). The CDR3 spans 12 residues. This chain's CDR3 is CASSQDTGRAFF. CDR3 nucleotide sequence: TGTGCCAGCAGCCAAGATACGGGGCGAGCTTTCTTT.

This chain uses TRBV5-1 with TRBJ2-7; 7 bases match TRBD2. Germline lookup yields CDR1 SGHRS and CDR2 YFSETQ. Trimming removed 4 bases from V and 5 bases from J; junction bases left unmatched: 9. CDR3 length equals 14 residues. The DNA for the CDR3 is TGCGCCAGCAGCCCAGTGGGGGGGGGGAACGAGCAGTACTTC. Translation gives CASSPVGGGNEQYF.

This clonotype appeared a few times. V is TRBV7-9 and J is TRBJ1-4; D remains unclear. The CDR3 runs 15 residues. V was clipped by 1 base and J by 0 bases, with 6 bases between them. Per germline, CDR1 SEHNR and CDR2 FQNEAQ (reference sequence). The CDR3 DNA sequence: TGTGCCAGCAGCTTAGTACGGTCAACTAATGAAAAACTGTTTTTT. It encodes CASSLVRSTNEKLFF. The full variable domain, in which reference TRBV7-9 and TRBJ1-4 provide the parts outside the CDR3, is DTGVSQNPRHKITKRGQNVTFRCDPISEHNRLYWYRQTLGQGPEFLTYFQNEAQLEKSRLLSDRFSAERPKGSFSTLEIQRTEQGDSAMYLCASSLVRSTNEKLFFGSGTQLSVL.

To note about this clonotype: The junction shows a germline mismatch at one end, possibly a read error. V usage is TRBV29-1 and J usage is TRBJ1-2, with 8 bases that match TRBD1. The germline V gene has CDR1 SQVTM and CDR2 ANQGSEA. The CDR3 is 14 amino acids. CDR3 nucleotide sequence: TGTAGCGTCCACACAGTCAGGGGGCCCAGGGCCTGCACCTTC. Translation: CSVHTVRGPRACTF.

The chain carries TRBV3-1 and TRBJ1-6, with D unclear. V dropped 3 bases and J dropped 7 bases, with 7 bases sitting between them. CDR1 LGHDT and CDR2 YNNKEL come from the germline V gene (reference sequence). The CDR3 totals 13 residues. The CDR3, as DNA: TGTGCCAGCAGCCAGACTTGCAATTCACCCCTCCACTTT. It codes for CASSQTCNSPLHF.

The gene calls are TRBV4-1 and TRBJ1-1; 8 bases match TRBD1. With 1 base clipped from V and 5 bases from J, the junction kept 12 bases outside the gene matches. This CDR3 spans 17 amino acids. Looked up from germline, CDR1 is MGHRA and CDR2 is YSYEKL. The CDR3 loop is CASSQGRQGAFSTEAFF. The CDR3 DNA is TGCGCCAGCAGCCAAGGACGGCAGGGGGCTTTTTCGACTGAAGCTTTCTTT.

The CDR3 protein is CSAPGRSQGVLMGPQHF. CDR3 in DNA: TGCAGTGCCCCGGGCCGTAGTCAGGGGGTTTTAATGGGACCCCAGCATTTT. The chain recombines TRBV20-1 with TRBJ1-5; 7 bases fit TRBD1. From germline, CDR1 is DFQATT and CDR2 SNEGSKA (reference sequence). The length of the CDR3 is 17 residues. The trim removed 6 bases at V and 10 bases at J, leaving 24 bases unmatched.

The gene calls are TRBV10-3 and TRBJ1-2; no clear D gene. CDR1 is ENHRY, CDR2 SYGVKD, per germline. The CDR3 runs 15 residues. Trimming took 0 bases from V and 4 from J, leaving 12 bases between them. The CDR3 DNA sequence: TGTGCCATCAGTGAGTCGACGGGGAGGCGCTATGGCTACACCTTC. Its translation is CAISESTGRRYGYTF.

This clonotype was counted at least ten times. The rearrangement uses TRBV15 and TRBJ2-7; weak D call: TRBD2 (6 bases). The CDR3 spans 15 residues. Germline CDR1 reads LNHNV; CDR2 reads YYDKDF (reference sequence). Trimming shortened V by 0 bases and J by 7 bases, and 16 bases separated the two germline ends. CDR3 protein: CATSRDPGDGREQYF. The CDR3 nucleotides are TGTGCCACCAGCAGAGATCCCGGGGACGGGAGAGAGCAGTACTTC.

This chain uses TRBV6-1 with TRBJ2-5, with D perhaps given as TRBD1 or TRBD2 (5 bases each). This CDR3 is 15 amino acids long. The V gene lost 8 bases and the J gene lost 4 bases, with 20 bases spanning the gap. Looked up from germline, CDR1 is MNHNS and CDR2 is SASEGT. The CDR3 DNA is TGTGCCAGCCGAGGGGTTGAGGGATCCGGAGAGACCCAGTACTTC. It specifies CASRGVEGSGETQYF.

The chain uses TRBV28 and TRBJ1-1; D not certain. The germline V gene has CDR1 MDHEN and CDR2 SYDVKM. Trimming removed 7 bases at V and 10 bases at J, with 25 bases between. The CDR3 sequence is 15 residues long. The CDR3 bases are TGTGCCAGCACCCAGAGACTCAGTAAGGGTGTAGGAGCTTTCTTT. It codes for CASTQRLSKGVGAFF.

This clonotype came up a few times. This chain joins TRBV7-6 and TRBJ1-1; maybe TRBD1 (5 bases). V dropped 0 bases and J dropped 10 bases, with 27 bases sitting between them. Germline V CDR1 and CDR2: SGHVS, FNYEAQ. The CDR3 is 18 amino acids. The CDR3 nucleotides read TGTGCCAGCAGCTTAGCGCTGGCCACTCGACGGGGGGGAGAGCGAGCTTTCTTT. Translation gives CASSLALATRRGGERAFF.

This clonotype has a count of ten or more. The V and J genes are TRBV7-8 and TRBJ2-7; D call uncertain. There are 14 residues in the CDR3. Germline V CDR1 and CDR2: SGHVS, FQNEAQ. Trimming took off 5 bases at V and 0 bases at J, with 11 bases between the two ends. The CDR3 DNA reads as TGTGCCAGCAGCCACAAGACACTCTCCTACGAGCAGTACTTC. Amino acids: CASSHKTLSYEQYF. Complete variable domain (other parts from reference TRBV7-8 and TRBJ2-7): GAGVSQSPRYKVAKRGQDVALRCDPISGHVSLFWYQQALGQGPEFLTYFQNEAQLDKSGLPSDRFFAERPEGSVSTLKIQRTQQEDSAVYLCASSHKTLSYEQYFGPGTRLTVT.

The chain carries TRBV21-1 and TRBJ1-4; no check of the table's D call, TRBD1, against the DNA was made. TRBV21-1 is a pseudogene. The length of the CDR3 is 19 residues. CDR3 nucleotide sequence: TGTGCCAGCAGCAAACCGCTCTACCCGGGGACAGCAACTAATGAAAAACTGTTTTTT. Its protein is CASSKPLYPGTATNEKLFF.

This clonotype was counted at least ten times. The chain couples TRBV20-1 to TRBJ1-2, with D possibly matching TRBD1 (6 bases). The CDR3 covers 16 residues. Germline-derived CDR1 and CDR2 are DFQATT and SNEGSKA (reference sequence). Between the trimmed V and J ends, which lost 6 bases and 0 bases, there was a span of 20 bases. CDR3 nucleotide sequence: TGCAGTGCAGACGGACAGAAAAGACTAGCTAACTATGGCTACACCTTC. Amino acid sequence: CSADGQKRLANYGYTF.

This sequence joins TRBV6-2 or TRBV6-3 and TRBJ2-1; 8 bases map to TRBD1. This CDR3 has 14 residues. V gave up 5 bases and J gave up 10 bases; unmatched junction bases: 10. The germline gives CDR1 MNHEY, CDR2 SVGEGT. The CDR3 nucleotides read TGTGCCAGCAGTACCCGGACAGGGAGCTACGAGCAGTTCTTC. It encodes CASSTRTGSYEQFF.

Notes on this clonotype: A read error may explain this, as a much larger clone is one base away. CDR3 sequence: CAGSLYRGTQYF. The CDR3 DNA is TGTGCCGGCAGCTTATATCGGGGGACCCAGTACTTC. V gene TRBV7-2 combines with J gene TRBJ2-5; D is perhaps TRBD2 (5 bases). Germline loops: CDR1 SGHTA, CDR2 FQGNSA. This CDR3 contains 12 residues.

The V and J genes are TRBV24-1 and TRBJ2-1, with D perhaps TRBD1 (6 bases). The germline gives CDR1 KGHDR, CDR2 SFDVKD. The CDR3 runs 18 residues. Trimming shortened V by 2 bases and J by 0 bases, and 16 bases separated the two germline ends. This CDR3 is CATSDWNPGHRSYNEQFF. In nucleotides, the CDR3 is TGTGCCACCAGTGATTGGAACCCGGGACACCGCTCCTACAATGAGCAGTTCTTC.

CDR3 in DNA: TGTGCCAGTAGCTCAAAAACGGGACAGGGCAGTCAGCCCCAGCATTTT. It is translated as CASSSKTGQGSQPQHF. The chain employs TRBV19 and TRBJ1-5; TRBD1 matches at 9 bases. The V segment lost 6 bases and the J segment 6 bases; nucleotides outside the gene matches: 12. This CDR3 is 16 amino acids long. CDR1 is LNHDA, CDR2 SQIVND, per germline (reference sequence).

Concerning this clonotype: Compared with germline, one end of the junction differs, possibly owing to a read error. The V and J genes are TRBV12-3 or TRBV12-4 and TRBJ1-2; D is perhaps TRBD1 (5 bases). The CDR3 totals 13 residues. The DNA for the CDR3 is TGTGCCGGCAGTTTGGGGGGTGACTATGGCTACACCTTC. This sequence encodes CAGSLGGDYGYTF.

This clonotype was counted only a few times. The chain links TRBV20-1 to TRBJ1-5, with 7 bases matching TRBD1. The CDR3 covers 15 residues. The V segment lost 0 bases and the J segment 3 bases; nucleotides outside the gene matches: 5. Germline CDR1 is DFQATT and CDR2 is SNEGSKA (reference sequence). The CDR3 loop reads CSARDMTGINQPQHF. Written as DNA, the CDR3 is TGCAGTGCTAGAGATATGACAGGGATCAATCAGCCCCAGCATTTT.

This clonotype was seen at least ten times. The chain has TRBV20-1 and TRBJ2-7, with 11 bases that match TRBD1. The trim removed 4 bases at V and 5 bases at J, leaving 1 base unmatched. The CDR3 extends over 12 amino acids. Looked up from germline, CDR1 is DFQATT and CDR2 is SNEGSKA (reference sequence). The CDR3, as DNA: TGCAGTGCTACGGACAGGGGGCACGAGCAGTACTTC. This encodes CSATDRGHEQYF.

The chain combines TRBV6-2 or TRBV6-3 with TRBJ2-4; TRBD1 matches at 8 bases. The CDR3 is 12 amino acids. With V trimmed by 10 bases and J by 13 bases, 12 bases remained unmatched. Germline CDR1 MNHEY, CDR2 SVGEGT. CDR3 nucleotide sequence: TGTGCCATCGGACAGGGATACAATGAGCAGTACTTC. Protein product: CAIGQGYNEQYF.

This clonotype has more than one count but fewer than ten. This rearrangement joins TRBV20-1 to TRBJ2-7; 7 bases agree with TRBD1. V trimming: 3 bases; J trimming: 3 bases; junction bases outside the gene matches: 5. This CDR3 is 13 amino acids long. CDR1 DFQATT and CDR2 SNEGSKA come from the germline V gene (reference sequence). CDR3 sequence: CSARDRIHYEQYF. The CDR3 DNA sequence: TGCAGTGCTAGGGACAGGATACACTACGAGCAGTACTTC.